This T cell receptor (beta chain) was sequenced during a study of early T cells in non-severe SARS-CoV-2 infection. Study-wide context: Chains stayed unpaired after sequencing of bulk RNA from unsorted whole blood. Overall study results and limits: VDJdb matches were skewed toward anti-spike CD8 T cell responses.

Comment on this clonotype: The antigen remains undetermined.

V lost 0 bases, J lost 5 bases, and 8 bases lay in between. Per germline, CDR1 KGHDR and CDR2 SFDVKD. CDR3 length equals 14 residues. cDNA molecules, individually, were tagged with unique molecular identifiers. TCRdb reanalysed the 5' RACE reads using MiXCR and keeps one entry per CDR3 protein. The sample has just over 65,000 distinct CDR3 sequences, roughly 13% seen once. J is TRBJ2-3 and V is TRBV24-1, with D unclear. The source is an adult who was a healthcare worker with PCR-confirmed SARS-CoV-2 infection or an uninfected control (not recorded which). Sample: whole blood. The CDR3 spells CATSDLSGQDTQYF. In DNA, the CDR3 is TGTGCCACCAGTGATTTGAGTGGGCAAGATACGCAGTATTTT.